This is a list of T cell receptor beta chains from one sample in a study of tumor-infiltrating lymphocytes in primary liver carcinoma. From the multiplex PCR reads, TCRdb called clonotypes with MiXCR, one entry per CDR3 protein. The table lists 90,000 to 150,000 distinct CDR3 sequences, around 70% of them singletons, with 8.1% in the top ten. The sequencing sample was made of tumor-adjacent normal liver tissue. The receptors here all came from a woman aged 55-75 years with primary liver carcinoma and hepatitis B virus infection. Both conserved end residues are part of each CDR3. The D gene is left open where the match is weak. Part of the rows lack a size; the others show once, few, many or a class for expanded clones.

d_gene	abundance	v_gene	j_gene	CDR3nt	CDR3aa
NA	NA	TRBV5-6	TRBJ1-6	NA	CASSLVALGSPHHF
NA	NA	TRBV6-5	TRBJ1-1	TGTGCCAACAGTCGCCACCAAGTGGACACTGAAGCTTTCTTT	CANSRHQVDTEAFF
TRBD1	NA	TRBV12-3/TRBV12-4	TRBJ1-2	TGTGCCAGCAGGGACAGGTTGTATAACTACACCTTC	CASRDRLYNYTF
TRBD2	NA	TRBV6-5	TRBJ2-7	TGTGGCAGCAGCGTGGCGGCGGGAGGGTACTACGAGCAGTACTTC	CGSSVAAGGYYEQYF
TRBD2	NA	TRBV11-2	TRBJ2-1	TGTGCCAGCAGCTACACTAGCGGTGGTGAGCAGCTCTTC	CASSYTSGGEQLF
NA	NA	TRBV12-5	TRBJ2-6	TGTGCTAGTGCCGCCTCTAAGGCCAACGTCCTGACTTTC	CASAASKANVLTF
NA	many	TRBV12-3/TRBV12-4	TRBJ1-3	TGTGCCAGCAGCCCGCCCACAGGGAAACCTCGGGGGAGCACCATATATTTT	CASSPPTGKPRGSTIYF
NA	NA	TRBV29-1	TRBJ2-2	TGCAGCGTTGAACAGGTGAACACCAGAGAGCTGTTTTTT	CSVEQVNTRELFF
TRBD1	NA	TRBV28	TRBJ2-7	TGTGCCAGCAGCTCGTCCGAGACAGGGGTAATCTACGAGCAGTACTTC	CASSSSETGVIYEQYF
TRBD1	NA	TRBV5-6	TRBJ1-2	TGTGCCAGCGGCCGCGGAGGGACAGGGAATTTTGTCGGCTACACCTTC	CASGRGGTGNFVGYTF
NA	many	TRBV6-5	TRBJ2-1	TGTGCCAGCAGTTACCTCGAGGGTGAGCAGTTCTTC	CASSYLEGEQFF
NA	NA	TRBV29-1	TRBJ2-7	TGCATCGTTGAGGGACTCACGACGGACGAACAGTACTTC	CIVEGLTTDEQYF
TRBD2	many	TRBV12-3/TRBV12-4	TRBJ2-1	TGTGCCAGCAGTTTAAGTAGCGGGAGGAGTAGGAATGAGCAGTTCTTC	CASSLSSGRSRNEQFF
TRBD1	NA	TRBV4-2	TRBJ2-1	TGTGCCAGCAACCAGATAGGACAGGTGGGCTCCTACAATGAGCAGTTCTTC	CASNQIGQVGSYNEQFF
TRBD2	NA	TRBV29-1	TRBJ2-3	TGCAGCGTCCACGAATCCGCGGCGGGAGGTGGTGGTACGCAGTATTTT	CSVHESAAGGGGTQYF
TRBD2	NA	TRBV4-2	TRBJ2-1	TGTGCCAGCAGGCAAGGACCGGGACTATCAGCCATAGAGCAGTTCTTC	CASRQGPGLSAIEQFF
TRBD1	NA	TRBV6-1	TRBJ1-1	TGTGCCATCGGGCCTCAGGACAGGACTAACACTGAATCTTTCTTT	CAIGPQDRTNTESFF
NA	NA	TRBV29-1	TRBJ2-1	TGCAGCACTGATGGATATCGAACCCATGAAGAGCAGTTCTTC	CSTDGYRTHEEQFF
NA	NA	TRBV6-1	TRBJ2-3	NA	CASSERTVGSGTDTRYF
TRBD1	once	TRBV5-4	TRBJ2-7	TGCGCCAGCAGCATCGGGACAGTCCCCTACGAGCAGTACTTC	CASSIGTVPYEQYF
NA	once	TRBV24-1	TRBJ1-4	TGTGCCACCAGTGACCCGCGGCAGGGCCTAAAACTGTTTTTT	CATSDPRQGLKLFF
NA	NA	TRBV29-1	TRBJ2-1	TGCAGCGTTGTTGGGGGCAATCGGGTCAATGAGAGGTCCTTC	CSVVGGNRVNERSF
NA	many	TRBV5-1	TRBJ2-2	TGCGCCAGCAGCTTGGTTCCTGCGGGACGGACCGGGGAGCTGTTTTTT	CASSLVPAGRTGELFF
TRBD1	NA	TRBV4-1	TRBJ2-1	TGCACCAGCAGCCAAGTACAGGGGAGAATAGGTGAGCAGTTCTTC	CTSSQVQGRIGEQFF
TRBD2	many	TRBV6-2/TRBV6-3	TRBJ2-1	TGTGCCAGCAGTAACACATATACGAGCGGGAGGGCCCATAATGAGCAGTTCTTC	CASSNTYTSGRAHNEQFF
TRBD2	NA	TRBV12-3/TRBV12-4	TRBJ2-5	TGTGCCAGCACCAAAGGGACTACGGAGACCCAGTACTTC	CASTKGTTETQYF
NA	NA	TRBV6-5	TRBJ1-1	TGTGCCAGCAGATGTACAGGGATGAACACTGAAGCTTTCTTT	CASRCTGMNTEAFF
TRBD2	NA	TRBV11-2	TRBJ2-1	TGTGCCAGCAGCGGGAGACTAGCGGGAGGGCCGGGGGGTGAGCAGTTCTTC	CASSGRLAGGPGGEQFF
NA	many	TRBV7-9	TRBJ1-5	TGTGCCAGCAGCTTGGGGGGTCTGGGAAATCAGCCCCAGCATTTT	CASSLGGLGNQPQHF
NA	NA	TRBV12-3/TRBV12-4	TRBJ1-5	TGTTCCAGCAGTTGGAGGCAGGCGGGCCAGCCCCAGCATTTT	CSSSWRQAGQPQHF
NA	few	TRBV2	TRBJ1-6	TGTGCCAGCAGTGATAAGACAGGAGACTCACCCCTCCACTTT	CASSDKTGDSPLHF
TRBD2	NA	TRBV11-2	TRBJ2-3	TGTGCCAGCAGACTAGAGCCGGGAGGTACAGATAGGCAGTATTTT	CASRLEPGGTDRQYF
NA	NA	TRBV5-1	TRBJ2-3	TGCGCCAGCAGCTCGAGACTTGGCGGGGGCACAGATACGCAGTATTTT	CASSSRLGGGTDTQYF
NA	NA	TRBV7-9	TRBJ1-1	TGTGCCGGCAGCCCCCGGGGGGGACGGGCTTTCTTT	CAGSPRGGRAFF
NA	NA	TRBV29-1	TRBJ2-1	TGCAGCGTTGAAGTTCCTGGACAGTCGCATGAGCAGTTCTTC	CSVEVPGQSHEQFF
NA	many	TRBV19	TRBJ2-2	TGTGCCAGTAATACGGACTACCAAAACACCGGGGAGCTGTTTTTT	CASNTDYQNTGELFF
NA	many	TRBV4-2	TRBJ2-7	TGTGCCAGCAGCCCCACCCCCGGGGCCTCCTACGAGCAGTACTTC	CASSPTPGASYEQYF
NA	NA	TRBV12-3/TRBV12-4	TRBJ2-3	TGTGCCAGCAGTTTGGTGGAAGATACGCAGTGTTTT	CASSLVEDTQCF
NA	NA	TRBV6-1	TRBJ2-7	TGTGTCAGCAGTGAGGGGCTAGATACTTACGAGCAGTACTTC	CVSSEGLDTYEQYF
NA	NA	TRBV25-1	TRBJ2-4	TGTGCCAGCAGTGAGACAGAGGTGCCAGCCAAAAACATTCAGTACTTC	CASSETEVPAKNIQYF
TRBD1	NA	TRBV11-1	TRBJ2-7	TGCGCCAGCAGTAAGCAACCGGGACAGGGAGAACGGGTCTACGAGCAGTACTTC	CASSKQPGQGERVYEQYF
NA	NA	TRBV4-1	TRBJ2-2	TGCGCCAGCAGCCGAACCGAGACCGAGACCGTGGAGCTGTTTTTT	CASSRTETETVELFF
TRBD1	many	TRBV14	TRBJ2-3	TGTGCCAGCAGCCTTACCCACAGGGGTAGCGCTACGCAGTATTTT	CASSLTHRGSATQYF
NA	NA	TRBV28	TRBJ2-1	TGTGCCAGCAGTTTACGCGGAGGAGGGAATGAGCAGCTCTTC	CASSLRGGGNEQLF
NA	NA	TRBV29-1	TRBJ1-3	TGCAGCGTTGAATATCGGCAGTCGGGCAGAACTTCTGTAAACACCATGTATTTT	CSVEYRQSGRTSVNTMYF
TRBD2	NA	TRBV11-2	TRBJ2-5	TGTGCCAGCAGCTTAAGACTAGCGGGTGACTCGAGCGAGACCCAGCACTTC	CASSLRLAGDSSETQHF
TRBD2	once	TRBV6-1	TRBJ2-1	TGTGCAAGCAGCCTCCGGACTAGCGGGACGAAATTCGCCTCCTACAATGAGCAGTTCTTC	CASSLRTSGTKFASYNEQFF
NA	once	TRBV12-3/TRBV12-4	TRBJ2-6	TGTGCCAGCAATCCTCGGACATGGGGCTCCTCTGGGGCCAACGTCCTGACTTTC	CASNPRTWGSSGANVLTF
NA	NA	TRBV29-1	TRBJ2-2	TGCAGCGTTGTGAGCCAGAACACCCGGGAGCTCTTTTTT	CSVVSQNTRELFF
TRBD1	NA	TRBV19	TRBJ1-3	TGTGCCAGTCGAACCGGACAGGCGGGAAACACCATATATTTT	CASRTGQAGNTIYF
NA	many	TRBV5-1	TRBJ2-7	TGCGCCAGCAGCTTGGAAGGCCTGGGCATCTACGAGCAGTACTTC	CASSLEGLGIYEQYF
TRBD2	NA	TRBV28	TRBJ2-1	TGTGTCAGCGGTTTATCAGCGGGAGGCTTTTACAATGAGCAGTTCTTC	CVSGLSAGGFYNEQFF
NA	few	TRBV10-3	TRBJ2-1	TGTGCCATCAGTGGCGTGTCTAGTTCATACAATGAGCAGTTCTTC	CAISGVSSSYNEQFF
NA	many	TRBV5-5	TRBJ2-5	TGTGCCAGCAGCCTCCTGGACACCCGGGGAAAGGGGGAGACCCAGTACTTC	CASSLLDTRGKGETQYF